This TCR beta chain is from a study of T cells after yellow fever vaccination. Study-wide findings and caveats: Post-booster reappearance was seen for most primary-vaccination clones (nearly 97% CD4, roughly 86% CD8).

Generation of TCR cDNA used 5'RACE template switching (which added a universal primer site and UMIs). TCRdb independently ran MiXCR on the 5' RACE reads; one entry per CDR3 protein. The sample lists 620,000 or so distinct CDR3 sequences, 12% occurring once. Trimming shortened V by 7 bases and J by 1 base, and 12 bases separated the two germline ends. Germline CDR1 is SGHRS and CDR2 is YFSETQ. The CDR3 has 13 residues. On this clonotype itself: No antigen is known for it.

The specimen was PBMCs, collected on the day of the yellow fever booster vaccination. The J gene is TRBJ2-7, the V gene TRBV5-1; a weak D match, TRBD2 (6 bases). The receptor was derived from a man aged 30-40 years who received the YFV17D yellow fever vaccine. CDR3: CASGRDFSYEQYF. The CDR3 DNA follows: TGCGCCAGCGGCCGGGACTTTTCCTACGAGCAGTACTTC.